This record looks at one T cell receptor (beta chain) sequence and its context. Antigen specificity is unknown. This specimen belongs to a study of T cell repertoires in cytomegalovirus infection. Overall study context: Public signatures in TCR beta pointed to CMV infection and matching HLA type.

One entry per CDR3 protein, called by TCRdb with MiXCR from the reads. The data contain roughly 68,000 distinct CDR3 sequences, 22% of them singletons. The CDR3 consists of 13 residues. Trimming pared 8 bases from V and 0 bases from J, leaving 10 bases between. The germline V gene encodes CDR1 SQVTM and CDR2 ANQGSEA. Points from the study as a whole: HLA-C-restricted CMV-specific TCR beta clonotypes were dominant in the ex vivo response.

The TCR comes from a human donor in good health (CMV status not recorded). Some clones in this sample may be carry-over from other donors' samples. This sequence joins TRBV29-1 and TRBJ2-2; possible D gene TRBD2, 6 bases. Sequenced sample: PBMCs, sequenced either directly or after in vitro stimulation (not recorded which). For the CDR3, the DNA is TGCAGCTATAGCGGTGCGAACACCGGGGAGCTGTTTTTT. It translates to CSYSGANTGELFF.